This passage covers 8 T cell receptor beta chains from one sample sequenced in a study of spatial heterogeneity in lung cancer. Time point in this sample: sample taken at primary tumor resection. Whole RNA came from tumor, nontumor lung or frozen PBMC and was sequenced without being sorted. TCRdb independently ran MiXCR on the 5' RACE reads; one entry per CDR3 protein. The data hold 25,000 or so distinct CDR3 sequences, with roughly 8.4% observed a single time. Sequences were derived from PBMCs, sampled at surgery. The receptors were gathered from a female donor with early-stage non-small cell lung cancer.

In this sample, this clonotype turned up many times. The rearrangement uses TRBV21-1 and TRBJ2-5; TRBD1 is the table's D call and was not checked against the DNA. TRBV21-1 has pseudogene status. The CDR3 has 15 amino acids. The CDR3 DNA sequence: TGTGCCAGCAGCACCCCGGGACAGCTTCAAGAGACCCAGTACTTC. The encoded protein is CASSTPGQLQETQYF.

The genes are TRBV18 and TRBJ1-1; 12 bases map to TRBD1. In germline, CDR1 is KGHSH, CDR2 LQKENI. CDR3 length: 16 amino acids. V lost 7 bases and J lost 5; bases outside the gene matches: 11. The DNA of the CDR3 is TGTGCCAGCTGTATGCGGGACAGGGGGCTAGGTACTGAAGCTTTCTTT. This encodes CASCMRDRGLGTEAFF.

This clonotype is hyperexpanded. The rearrangement joins TRBV13 to TRBJ2-7; TRBD1 is a possible D gene (6 bases). Germline V CDR1 and CDR2: PRHDT, FYEKMQ (reference sequence). This CDR3 comprises 15 residues. Trimming pared 0 bases from V and 5 bases from J, leaving 14 bases between. The DNA for the CDR3 is TGTGCCAGCAGCTTAGGAGCAGGGGCGGTCCACGAGCAGTACTTC. Encoded protein: CASSLGAGAVHEQYF.

This clonotype was seen many times. The chain uses TRBV3-1 and TRBJ2-2, with 8 bases fitting TRBD2. V gave up 3 bases and J gave up 4 bases; unmatched junction bases: 19. The length of the CDR3 is 20 residues. Looked up from germline, CDR1 is LGHDT and CDR2 is YNNKEL (reference sequence). The CDR3 nucleotides read TGTGCCAGCAGCCACAGGACACCTGGTCTAGCGGGCACGAGCACCGGGGAGCTGTTTTTT. Protein product: CASSHRTPGLAGTSTGELFF.

This clonotype showed up many times. The chain joins TRBV9 to TRBJ2-7; 13 bases fit TRBD2. This CDR3 has 15 amino acids. Germline loops: CDR1 SGDLS, CDR2 YYNGEE. Losses at the gene ends were 2 bases for V and 3 bases for J; bases not matched to a gene: 2. Here the CDR3 reads CASSVGTSGDYEQYF. The CDR3, as DNA: TGTGCCAGCAGCGTCGGGACTAGCGGGGACTACGAGCAGTACTTC.

This clonotype came up many times. J is TRBJ2-3 and V is TRBV27; 8 nucleotides line up with TRBD1. With 6 bases clipped from V and 3 bases from J, the junction kept 8 bases outside the gene matches. Germline assignment: CDR1 MNHEY and CDR2 SMNVEV (reference sequence). There are 15 residues in the CDR3. CDR3 in DNA: TGTGCCAGCAGCCGACAGGGGAAAGAAACAGATACGCAGTATTTT. Translated, it gives CASSRQGKETDTQYF.

In its sample, this clonotype was seen many times. This chain links TRBV7-6 with TRBJ2-5, with D possibly matching TRBD2 (5 bases). The germline V gene has CDR1 SGHVS and CDR2 FNYEAQ. The CDR3 has 14 amino acids. Trimming removed 4 bases at V and 3 bases at J, with 12 bases between. Here the CDR3 DNA reads TGTGCCAGCAGCTACAGCGGTCTCAAAGAGACCCAGTACTTC. Translated, it gives CASSYSGLKETQYF.

V gene TRBV3-1 combines with J gene TRBJ2-1; 9 bases align to TRBD2. With 4 bases clipped from V and 5 bases from J, the junction kept 9 bases outside the gene matches. CDR1 is LGHDT and CDR2 is YNNKEL in the germline V gene (reference sequence). The CDR3 runs to 16 residues. CDR3 DNA: TGTGCCAGCAGCCTAATAGCGGGAGTTTCAAACAATGAGCAGTTCTTC. It encodes CASSLIAGVSNNEQFF.